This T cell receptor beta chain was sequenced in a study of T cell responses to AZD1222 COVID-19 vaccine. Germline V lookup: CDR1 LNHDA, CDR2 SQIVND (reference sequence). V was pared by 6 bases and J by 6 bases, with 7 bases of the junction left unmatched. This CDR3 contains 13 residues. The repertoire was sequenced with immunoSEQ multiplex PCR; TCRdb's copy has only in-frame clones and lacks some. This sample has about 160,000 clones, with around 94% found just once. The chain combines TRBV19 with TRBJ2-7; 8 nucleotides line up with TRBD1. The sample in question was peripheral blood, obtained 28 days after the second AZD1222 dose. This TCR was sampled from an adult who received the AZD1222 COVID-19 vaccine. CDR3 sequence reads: CASSDRGSSEQYF. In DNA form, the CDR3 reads TGTGCCAGTAGCGACAGGGGTTCTAGCGAGCAGTACTTC.